This T cell receptor (beta chain) was captured in a study of blood T cell repertoires in COVID-19. Across the whole study: Specimens from acute and convalescent COVID-19 originated in the United States, Italy and Spain. In each case, the material was cDNA or gDNA derived from T cells, B-cell-depleted T cells, or PBMCs.

This CDR3 region has 13 residues. Germline assignment: CDR1 LGHDT and CDR2 YNNKEL (reference sequence). V gave up 2 bases and J gave up 3 bases, with 7 bases separating them. Recruited during active infection, patients (from Seattle) were subsequently followed longitudinally. Data came from immunoSEQ multiplex PCR; TCRdb stores just in-frame clones and leaves some out. The sample gives a few hundred thousand clones, 75% to 85% of which show up once; over 0.95% is in the top ten. The sequencing sample was made of peripheral blood. The source of this sequence is a woman aged 25-40 years with COVID-19, enrolled during active disease. V gene TRBV3-1 (or the pseudogene TRBV3-2) combines with J gene TRBJ1-1; D perhaps matches TRBD1 (5 bases). CDR3 loop: CASSQRGHTEAFF. Here the CDR3 DNA reads TGTGCCAGCAGCCAAAGGGGTCACACTGAAGCTTTCTTT.